Listed below are T cell receptor beta chains from one sample, sequenced in a study of control samples from healthy donors and cancer patients. The repertoire was sequenced with immunoSEQ multiplex PCR; TCRdb's copy has only in-frame clones and lacks some. The repertoire has tens of thousands of clones, 85% to 90% of them found once; the top ten carry about 8.6%. Sequenced material: PBMCs. The receptor set was obtained from a woman aged 45-65 years with colorectal cancer. Each CDR3 is given with its conserved first and last residue. D genes are given only for firm matches. The size field is filled for only some rows; it gives once, few, many or a size class.

clone_size	v_call	d_call	j_call	cdr3_nt	cdr3_aa
NA	TRBV9	NA	TRBJ1-4	TGTGCCAGCAGCCCCCAACCGGGACACCCACAAAAACTGTTTTTT	CASSPQPGHPQKLFF
NA	TRBV14	NA	TRBJ1-6	TGTGCCAGCAGCCAAATAACCGGTTCACCCCTCCACTTT	CASSQITGSPLHF
once	TRBV4-1	NA	TRBJ1-1	TGCGCCAGCAGCATACCGAACTTGAACACTGAAGCTTTCTTT	CASSIPNLNTEAFF
NA	TRBV4-3	TRBD1	TRBJ1-1	TGCGCCAGCAGCCAAGGGACAGGGGCGCACACTGAAGCTTTCTTT	CASSQGTGAHTEAFF
NA	TRBV5-8	TRBD2	TRBJ2-5	TGTGCCAGCAGCCAGGGACTAGCGGGGCACCAAGAGACCCAGTACTTC	CASSQGLAGHQETQYF
NA	TRBV25-1	TRBD1	TRBJ1-2	TGTGCCAGCAGTGAATATGAGGGGGCTAGCTATGGCTACACCTTC	CASSEYEGASYGYTF
NA	TRBV5-1	NA	TRBJ2-1	TGCGCCAGCACGTTCGAGGGGTCGCGACGGGGTGAGCAGTTCTTC	CASTFEGSRRGEQFF
once	TRBV7-2	NA	TRBJ1-3	TGTGCCAGCAGCCCCTACGGGGTCAGCACTGGAAACACCATATATTTT	CASSPYGVSTGNTIYF
NA	TRBV30	NA	TRBJ1-1	TGTGCCTCCACGGGACGTGTAACTGAAGCTTTCTTT	CASTGRVTEAFF
NA	TRBV5-1	TRBD1	TRBJ1-3	TGCGCCAGCAGCTTGTCACCAACAGGGGCTGGAAACACCATATATTTT	CASSLSPTGAGNTIYF
NA	TRBV5-1	NA	TRBJ1-2	TGCGCCAGCAGCTTGGAAGGGAGAGACCCCTATGGCTACACCTTC	CASSLEGRDPYGYTF
NA	TRBV19	TRBD1	TRBJ1-5	TGTGCCAGTAGTGTGGGACAGGGATTTCAGCCCCAGCATTTT	CASSVGQGFQPQHF
NA	TRBV6-2/TRBV6-3	TRBD2	TRBJ2-5	TGTGCCAGCAGTTACGAGAGCGGGGGCTATCAAGAGACCCAGTACTTC	CASSYESGGYQETQYF
NA	TRBV18	TRBD1	TRBJ1-2	TGTGCCAGCTCACCCCTCCGGGACAGCGATGACTACACCTTC	CASSPLRDSDDYTF
NA	TRBV5-1	NA	TRBJ1-3	TGCGCCAGCAGCTTTGATGGAAACACCATATATTTT	CASSFDGNTIYF
once	TRBV20-1	NA	TRBJ1-1	TGCAGTGCGTCGCAGGCCACTGAAGCTTTCTTT	CSASQATEAFF
NA	TRBV14	TRBD1	TRBJ2-2	TGTGCCAGCAGCCAGGGACAGGGGGCCACCGGGGAGCTGTTTTTT	CASSQGQGATGELFF
NA	TRBV5-1	NA	TRBJ1-3	TGCGCCAGCAGATCTTACGGGACGGAAGACACCATATATTTT	CASRSYGTEDTIYF
NA	TRBV12-3/TRBV12-4	TRBD1	TRBJ1-2	TGTGCCAGCAGTTACAGGGGGGACTATGGCTACACCTTC	CASSYRGDYGYTF
NA	TRBV9	TRBD1	TRBJ2-3	TGTGCCAGCAGCGTCACAGGGGACACAGATACGCAGTATTTT	CASSVTGDTDTQYF
NA	TRBV28	NA	TRBJ2-3	TGTGCCAGCACCCAAGCAAGTAAGGAAGATACGCAGTATTTT	CASTQASKEDTQYF
once	TRBV5-1	TRBD2	TRBJ2-1	TGCGCCAGCGCTAGCGGGGGTTCCTACAATGAGCAGTTCTTC	CASASGGSYNEQFF
NA	TRBV28	NA	TRBJ1-1	TGTGCCAGCAGTCGCCCGGGCCCCCACACTGAAGCTTTCTTT	CASSRPGPHTEAFF
NA	TRBV7-2	TRBD2	TRBJ2-3	TGTGCCAGCAGCTCCCGAATAGCGGGGTTGTCTAGCACAGATACGCAGTATTTT	CASSSRIAGLSSTDTQYF
NA	TRBV6-5	NA	TRBJ2-3	TGTGCCAGCAGGAGCACAGATACGCAGTATTTT	CASRSTDTQYF
few	TRBV20-1	TRBD1	TRBJ1-4	TGCAGTGCTAGTAAGGGACAGCCTAATGAAAAACTGTTTTTT	CSASKGQPNEKLFF
NA	TRBV6-1	NA	TRBJ2-1	TGTGCCAGCAGTGAATACGAAGACAATGAGCAGTTCTTC	CASSEYEDNEQFF
NA	TRBV27	NA	TRBJ2-3	TGTGCCAGCAGTTTGGGGAACCTAGGGGGGGATACGCAGTATTTT	CASSLGNLGGDTQYF
NA	TRBV7-8	NA	TRBJ2-5	TGTGCCAGCAGCTTAGCGAATGGGGTCTGGGGAGAGACCCAGTACTTC	CASSLANGVWGETQYF
NA	TRBV6-2/TRBV6-3	TRBD2	TRBJ2-3	TGTGCCAGCAGTAACCGACTAGCGGGGGCCAGCAGGGATACGCAGTATTTT	CASSNRLAGASRDTQYF
NA	TRBV5-1	TRBD1	TRBJ2-2	TGCGCCAGCAGCTTTTTGGGACAGGGGACCGGGGAGCTGTTTTTT	CASSFLGQGTGELFF
NA	TRBV9	NA	TRBJ1-4	TGTGCCAGCAGCCTGGGATTTTCGGGTGAAAAACTGTTTTTT	CASSLGFSGEKLFF
NA	TRBV6-6	NA	TRBJ2-6	TGTGCCAGCTCCCCGGGGTGGGCCAACGTCCTGACTTTC	CASSPGWANVLTF
NA	TRBV2	NA	TRBJ2-5	TGTGCCAGCAGAAGACAAGAGACCCAGTACTTC	CASRRQETQYF
NA	TRBV7-3	TRBD1	TRBJ1-1	TGTGCCAGCAGTGGGACAGGGGCTGGCGCTGAAGCTTTCTTT	CASSGTGAGAEAFF
once	TRBV30	NA	TRBJ1-2	TGTGCCTGGAGTGTACGGGGGGCGTATTCTGGCTACACCTTC	CAWSVRGAYSGYTF
NA	TRBV7-2	NA	TRBJ2-1	TGTGCCAGCAGCTTTCTAAGGACTCCTAATGAGCAGTTCTTC	CASSFLRTPNEQFF
NA	TRBV12-3/TRBV12-4	NA	TRBJ1-1	TGTGCCAGCAGTTTAGGCAGTACTGAAGCTTTCTTT	CASSLGSTEAFF
NA	TRBV3-1/TRBV3-2	TRBD2	TRBJ2-5	TGTGCCAGCAGCCCGTACAGCGGGGCCCTTAGAAGGCAAGAGACCCAGTACTTC	CASSPYSGALRRQETQYF
NA	TRBV3-1/TRBV3-2	NA	TRBJ1-2	TGTGCCAGCAGCCCCCGGACCGTGAACTATGGCTACACCTTC	CASSPRTVNYGYTF
NA	TRBV6-5	NA	TRBJ2-2	TGTGCCAGCAGTTACGTCGGACTAAACTTACGGGAGCTGTTTTTT	CASSYVGLNLRELFF
NA	TRBV24-1	TRBD1	TRBJ2-2	TGTGCCACCAGTGACGCGACAGGGATCGCCGGGGAGCTGTTTTTT	CATSDATGIAGELFF
few	TRBV10-1	TRBD2	TRBJ2-5	TGCGCCAGCAGTGACCGGGAGGGCGAAGAGACCCAGTACTTC	CASSDREGEETQYF
NA	TRBV6-1	TRBD1	TRBJ2-1	TGTGCCAGCAGTGAAGAGACAGGGGGCTACAATGAGCAGTTCTTC	CASSEETGGYNEQFF
NA	TRBV9	NA	TRBJ1-2	TGTGCCAGCAGCGTAGGAGTCTATGGCTACACCTTC	CASSVGVYGYTF
once	TRBV6-6	TRBD1	TRBJ2-3	TGTGCCAGCAGTCCCGGGACAGGGGGATCCACAGATACGCAGTATTTT	CASSPGTGGSTDTQYF
NA	TRBV19	NA	TRBJ2-3	TGTGCCAGCTCCGAGATGAGACTAGACACAGATACGCAGTATTTT	CASSEMRLDTDTQYF
NA	TRBV4-2	TRBD1	TRBJ1-6	TGTGCCAGCAGCCAGCACACCGGGACAGCCGATTCACCCCTCCACTTT	CASSQHTGTADSPLHF
NA	TRBV19	TRBD1	TRBJ2-3	TGTGCCAGTAGTATAACAGGGGATCGTACAGATACGCAGTATTTT	CASSITGDRTDTQYF
NA	TRBV29-1	TRBD2	TRBJ2-2	TGCAGCGTTGAGAAGGGACTAGCGGGGAACACCGGGGAGCTGTTTTTT	CSVEKGLAGNTGELFF
NA	TRBV14	NA	TRBJ2-1	TGTGCCAGCAGCCCCCGCGTGGGCCTGAAGCAGTTCTTC	CASSPRVGLKQFF
NA	TRBV7-8	TRBD2	TRBJ2-1	TGTGCCAGCAGCTCCCTCCGACAACTAGCGGGCTCCTACAATGAGCAGTTCTTC	CASSSLRQLAGSYNEQFF